Below, one T cell receptor (beta chain) is given with its context. This sample is part of a study of blood T cell repertoires in COVID-19. Enrolment of Seattle patients took place during active infection, and they were followed longitudinally. Repertoires were generated with immunoSEQ multiplex PCR, while TCRdb's copy carries only in-frame clones and drops some. The data contain 450,000 or so clones, around nine tenths of them singletons. CDR3 size: 15 residues. CDR1 and CDR2 from the germline V gene are GTSNPN and SVGIG (reference sequence). J gave up 9 bases and V 3 bases, and 12 bases lay outside the gene matches.

This clonotype was sampled from a man younger than 30 with COVID-19, enrolled during active disease. The chain couples TRBV30 to TRBJ2-1; the match to TRBD2 covers 9 bases. Input material: peripheral blood. The CDR3 DNA reads as TGTGCCTGGAGAGTCGCTCTAGCGGGATTCGGTGAGCAGTTCTTC. Amino acids: CAWRVALAGFGEQFF.